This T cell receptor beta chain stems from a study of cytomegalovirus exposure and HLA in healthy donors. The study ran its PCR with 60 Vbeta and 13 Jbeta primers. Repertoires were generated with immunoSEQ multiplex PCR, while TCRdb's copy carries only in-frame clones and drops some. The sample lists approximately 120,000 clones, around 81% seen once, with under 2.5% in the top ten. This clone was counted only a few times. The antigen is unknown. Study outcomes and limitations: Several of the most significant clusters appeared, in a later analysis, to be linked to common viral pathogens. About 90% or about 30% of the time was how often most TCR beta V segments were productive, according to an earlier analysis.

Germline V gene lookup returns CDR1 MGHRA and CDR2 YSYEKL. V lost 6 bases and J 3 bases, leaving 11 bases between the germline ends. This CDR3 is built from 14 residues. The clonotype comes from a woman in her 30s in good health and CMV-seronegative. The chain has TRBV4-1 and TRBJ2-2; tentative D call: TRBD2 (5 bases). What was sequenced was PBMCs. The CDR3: CASRFSRDTGELFF. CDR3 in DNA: TGCGCCAGCAGGTTTTCGAGGGACACCGGGGAGCTGTTTTTT.